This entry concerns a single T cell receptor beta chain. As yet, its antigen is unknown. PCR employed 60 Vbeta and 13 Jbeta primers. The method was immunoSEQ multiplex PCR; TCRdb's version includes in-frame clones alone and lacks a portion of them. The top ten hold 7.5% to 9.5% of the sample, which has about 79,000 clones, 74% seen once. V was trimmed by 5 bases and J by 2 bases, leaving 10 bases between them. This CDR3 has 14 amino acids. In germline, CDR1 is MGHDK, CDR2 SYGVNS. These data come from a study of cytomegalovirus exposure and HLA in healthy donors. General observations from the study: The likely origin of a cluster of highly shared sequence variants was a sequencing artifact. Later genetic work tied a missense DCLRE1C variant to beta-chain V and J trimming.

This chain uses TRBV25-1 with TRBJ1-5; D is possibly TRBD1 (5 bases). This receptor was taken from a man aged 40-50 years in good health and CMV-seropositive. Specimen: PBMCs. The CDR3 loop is CASSTGFGNQPQHF. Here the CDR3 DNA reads TGTGCCAGCAGTACAGGCTTTGGCAATCAGCCCCAGCATTTT.